This is a list of T cell receptor beta chains from one sample in a study of long-term antiretroviral therapy in people with HIV. The assay was immunoSEQ multiplex PCR, and TCRdb's table has in-frame clones only and misses some. The sample consists of tens of thousands of clones, about four fifths of them appearing once. This sample comprised unsorted PBMCs, obtained 3 years after starting antiretroviral therapy. The origin of the receptors is a man aged 45-60 years with HIV. The CDR3 runs from the conserved cysteine through the conserved F or W. D genes are given only for firm matches. Clone size is not always given. Where it is, it says once, few, many or a class for expanded clones.

TRBV19	TRBD2	NA	TRBJ2-5	TGTGCCAGTGCAAATTCGGGGGGACTGGGGGAGACCCAGTACTTC	CASANSGGLGETQYF
TRBV7-2	TRBD1	NA	TRBJ2-1	TGTGCCAGCAGCTTCGGGACAGGGTTCTACAATGAGCAGTTCTTC	CASSFGTGFYNEQFF
TRBV5-1	TRBD2	NA	TRBJ2-1	TGCGCCAGCAGCTTGGGGGGACTAGAGTCCAATGAGCAGTTCTTC	CASSLGGLESNEQFF
TRBV7-8	NA	few	TRBJ1-5	TGTGCCAGCAGCTATAGCAATCAGCCCCAGCATTTT	CASSYSNQPQHF
TRBV5-6	NA	NA	TRBJ1-2	TGTGCCAGCAGCTCCACGGGTCTAGGGGGTGGCTACACCTTC	CASSSTGLGGGYTF
TRBV7-2	TRBD2	few	TRBJ2-2	TGTGCCAGCACCCCGGCGTCTAGCGGCACCGGGGAGCTGTTTTTT	CASTPASSGTGELFF
TRBV14	NA	NA	TRBJ2-1	TGTGCCAGCAGCTACAGGGAGCTGGACAATGAGCAGTTCTTC	CASSYRELDNEQFF
TRBV30	TRBD2	once	TRBJ2-5	TGTGCCTGGGGTGGGGGGGGTCCAGGAGAGACCCAGTACTTC	CAWGGGGPGETQYF
TRBV11-2	TRBD1	few	TRBJ1-1	TGTGCCAGCAGCTCACTACAGGGGGTGGACACTGAAGCTTTCTTT	CASSSLQGVDTEAFF
TRBV9	NA	NA	TRBJ1-6	TGTGCCAGCAGCAATCATAGGACAGAGAGCTCCTATAATTCACCCCTCCACTTT	CASSNHRTESSYNSPLHF
TRBV19	TRBD2	NA	TRBJ2-5	TGTGCCAGTAGTTCCCGGGGGGTAGCGGCACAAGAGACCCAGTACTTC	CASSSRGVAAQETQYF
TRBV10-3	TRBD1	NA	TRBJ1-4	TGTGCGGCCAGACCGGGACAGGGACTTCTGAATGAAAAACTGTTTTTT	CAARPGQGLLNEKLFF
TRBV7-2	TRBD1	NA	TRBJ2-1	TGTGCCAGCAGCTTACGGACAGGTCTGAATGAGCAGTTCTTC	CASSLRTGLNEQFF
TRBV29-1	TRBD1	NA	TRBJ1-1	TGCAGCGTTGAGGCGGACAGGGGGCGAAGGAACACTGAAGCTTTCTTT	CSVEADRGRRNTEAFF
TRBV2	TRBD1	NA	TRBJ1-2	TGTGCCAGCAGGGGGGACAGGGCTTATGGCTACACCTTC	CASRGDRAYGYTF
TRBV25-1	TRBD1	NA	TRBJ2-5	TGTGCCAGCAGTACCGGACAGGGCAGGCAGACCCAGTACTTC	CASSTGQGRQTQYF
TRBV9	TRBD1	NA	TRBJ1-4	TGTGCCAGCAGCGGGGGACAGTCAACTAATGAAAAACTGTTTTTT	CASSGGQSTNEKLFF
TRBV30	NA	NA	TRBJ2-3	TGTGCCTGGAGTGTAGACTACCTCGATACGCAGTATTTT	CAWSVDYLDTQYF
TRBV28	NA	few	TRBJ2-7	TGTGCCAGCAGAGGGGGGGCTCATTACGAGCAGTACTTC	CASRGGAHYEQYF
TRBV6-6	NA	few	TRBJ1-1	TGTGCCAGCAGTTACGGGGGTCGGGACACTGAAGCTTTCTTT	CASSYGGRDTEAFF
TRBV5-1	NA	NA	TRBJ1-6	TGCGCCAGCAGCTTGGGTCCCCGTGGGGATTCACCCCTCCACTTT	CASSLGPRGDSPLHF
TRBV7-9	NA	NA	TRBJ2-1	TGTGCCAGCAGCTTAAACACAGTATACAATGAGCAGTTCTTC	CASSLNTVYNEQFF
TRBV18	NA	NA	TRBJ2-4	TGTGCCAGCTCACCACCCATCCCTGGGGGAAAAAACATTCAGTACTTC	CASSPPIPGGKNIQYF
TRBV5-4	TRBD1	NA	TRBJ1-6	TGTGCCAGCAGCCAAGGTGCAGGGGGAATGCATTCACCCCTCCACTTT	CASSQGAGGMHSPLHF
TRBV5-1	NA	NA	TRBJ1-2	TGCGCCAGCAGCTTGGCCCAGGGAGAGGGTGGCTACACCTTC	CASSLAQGEGGYTF
TRBV4-3	NA	NA	TRBJ1-3	TGCGCCAGCAGCCACATCGACAACACCATATATTTT	CASSHIDNTIYF
TRBV7-2	NA	NA	TRBJ2-7	TGTGCCAGCACCCTTCCAGCCTCCTACGAGCAGTACTTC	CASTLPASYEQYF
TRBV18	TRBD1	NA	TRBJ1-1	TGTGCCAGCTCACCCCAGGGAGGGGGCTCGGGGTACACTGAAGCTTTCTTT	CASSPQGGGSGYTEAFF
TRBV7-9	NA	NA	TRBJ1-2	TGTGCCAGCAGCCCCGGGCCTCTCTTC	CASSPGPLF
TRBV5-1	NA	NA	TRBJ2-5	TGCGCCAGCAGCTTCTCCCAGGCGGGGGAGACCCAGTACTTC	CASSFSQAGETQYF
TRBV18	NA	medium-sized	TRBJ2-3	TGTGCCAGCTCACCACCGGGAGACTCTAGCACAGATACGCAGTATTTT	CASSPPGDSSTDTQYF
TRBV7-8	TRBD1	few	TRBJ2-7	TGTGCCAGCAGGAGGACAGGGTGGTACGACGAGCAGTACTTC	CASRRTGWYDEQYF
TRBV27	TRBD2	NA	TRBJ2-3	TGTGCCAGCACCCGGCGGGGGGATAACACAGATACGCAGTATTTT	CASTRRGDNTDTQYF
TRBV5-4	NA	once	TRBJ2-5	TGTGCCAGCAGCCGCACAGTAGAGACCCAGTACTTC	CASSRTVETQYF
TRBV7-6	TRBD2	NA	TRBJ2-2	TGTGCCAGCAGCCGATCCGGGGGAGGGTTCACCGGGGAGCTGTTTTTT	CASSRSGGGFTGELFF
TRBV6-6	NA	few	TRBJ1-5	TGTGCCAGCAGCCTGGACAATCAGCCCCAGCATTTT	CASSLDNQPQHF
TRBV7-2	TRBD2	NA	TRBJ2-1	TGTGCCAGCAGCTTGCTTAGCGGGAGTGGGAATGAGCAGTTCTTC	CASSLLSGSGNEQFF
TRBV6-5	TRBD1	NA	TRBJ1-2	TGTGCCAGCAGCAGGACAGGGGGGCTTAACTATGGCTACACCTTC	CASSRTGGLNYGYTF
TRBV4-2	TRBD2	few	TRBJ2-7	TGTGCCAGCAGCCAGGTAGCGGGGGGGACTCGCGGCGAGCAGTACTTC	CASSQVAGGTRGEQYF
TRBV5-1	NA	once	TRBJ1-4	TGCGCCAGCAGCTTGGATCGTGGGGCCGGTGAAAAACTGTTTTTT	CASSLDRGAGEKLFF
TRBV5-1	TRBD1	NA	TRBJ1-3	TGCGCCAGCAGCTTGAGGTCCGGGACAGCGTTCTCTGGAAACACCATATATTTT	CASSLRSGTAFSGNTIYF
TRBV11-2	TRBD1	NA	TRBJ2-7	TGTGCCAGCAGCCCTTGGACAGGGGGCCGCGAGCAGTACTTC	CASSPWTGGREQYF
TRBV7-6	TRBD1	NA	TRBJ2-2	TGTGCCAGCAGCTTAGTCGCAAGGGGGCAAACCGGGGAGCTGTTTTTT	CASSLVARGQTGELFF
TRBV18	TRBD1	NA	TRBJ1-1	TGTGCCAGCTCACCAGTAGGGCCAGGGGGCAGGGACACTGAAGCTTTCTTT	CASSPVGPGGRDTEAFF
TRBV5-1	NA	NA	TRBJ2-5	TGCGCCAGCAGCTATGGGCACGCCGAGACCCAGTACTTC	CASSYGHAETQYF
TRBV11-2	NA	few	TRBJ2-4	TGTGCCAGCAGCTTAGCCCCCAACTTAAACATTCAGTACTTC	CASSLAPNLNIQYF
TRBV5-6	NA	NA	TRBJ2-2	TGTGCCAGCAGCCCCCGGGACACCGGGGAGCTGTTTTTT	CASSPRDTGELFF
TRBV2	TRBD2	few	TRBJ2-5	TGTGCCAGCAGGATGCCTAGCGGGGGTTCGGAGACCCAGTACTTC	CASRMPSGGSETQYF
TRBV4-1	NA	NA	TRBJ2-1	TGCGCCAGCAGCCAAGATCAGGGGAACTACAATGAGCAGTTCTTC	CASSQDQGNYNEQFF
TRBV5-6	NA	NA	TRBJ2-1	TGTGCCAGCAGCCCGACGGGGGGCTTATACAATGAGCAGTTCTTC	CASSPTGGLYNEQFF
TRBV11-1	TRBD1	once	TRBJ2-1	TGTGCCAGCAGCCCCTGGCAGGGGGCTAAGTACAATGAGCAGTTCTTC	CASSPWQGAKYNEQFF
TRBV19	NA	NA	TRBJ2-6	TGTGCCAGTAGTTTTCTCCCCGGGGCCAACGTCCTGACTTTC	CASSFLPGANVLTF
TRBV6-4	TRBD1	once	TRBJ2-4	TGTGCCAGCCCCACAGGGGACAAAAACATTCAGTACTTC	CASPTGDKNIQYF